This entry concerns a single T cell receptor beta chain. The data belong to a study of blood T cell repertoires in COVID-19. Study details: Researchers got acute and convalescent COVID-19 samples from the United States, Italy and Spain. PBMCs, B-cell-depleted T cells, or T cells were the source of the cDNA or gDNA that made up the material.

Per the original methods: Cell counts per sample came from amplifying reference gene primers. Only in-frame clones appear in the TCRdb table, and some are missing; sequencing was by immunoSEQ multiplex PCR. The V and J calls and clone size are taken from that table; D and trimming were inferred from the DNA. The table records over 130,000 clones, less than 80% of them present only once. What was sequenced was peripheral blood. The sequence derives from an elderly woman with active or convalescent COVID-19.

CDR3 sequence reads: CASSLRGTNTEAFF. CDR3 sequence (DNA): TGTGCCAGCAGCTTACGGGGGACGAACACTGAAGCTTTCTTT. The chain combines TRBV7-3 with TRBJ1-1, with TRBD1 as a possible D gene (5 bases). Looked up from germline, CDR1 is SGHTA and CDR2 is FQGTGA. V gave up 2 bases and J gave up 1 base, with 8 bases separating them. CDR3 length equals 14 residues.